This T cell receptor beta chain was observed in a study of blood T cells in healthy people across ages. A sample-barcoded 5' primer and a J-beta primer mix were used in a second PCR of about 7 to 11 cycles. TCRdb itself ran the 5' RACE reads through MiXCR, one entry per CDR3 protein. The sample lists around 1,800,000 distinct CDR3 sequences, 35% to 50% occurring once. The CDR3 consists of 17 residues. The germline V gene encodes CDR1 MNHEY and CDR2 SMNVEV (reference sequence). V lost 6 bases, J lost 6 bases, and 24 bases lay in between. The source is a human donor in good health. The chain employs TRBV27 and TRBJ2-1; D is possibly TRBD1 or TRBD2 (5 bases each). The sample was blood. This CDR3 reads CASSLEGPWVKVNEQFF. CDR3 bases: TGTGCCAGCAGCCTAGAGGGACCCTGGGTGAAGGTCAATGAGCAGTTCTTC.